A single sample gave rise to the 23 T cell receptor beta chains below, sequenced in a study of T cell responses to AZD1222 COVID-19 vaccine. Sequencing used immunoSEQ multiplex PCR; TCRdb keeps in-frame clones, though not all of them. The sample lists 150,000 to 200,000 clones, approximately 90% occurring once. The sample consisted of peripheral blood, taken on day 0 of AZD1222 vaccination. The receptors stem from an adult in good health.

The genes are TRBV4-1 and TRBJ2-1, with 7 bases that match TRBD2. This CDR3 has 18 residues. Germline CDR1 and CDR2: MGHRA and YSYEKL. The V gene end was trimmed by 0 bases and the J gene end by 7 bases; junction bases not matched to a gene: 15. The CDR3 spells CASSQEGRERAIWNEQFF. CDR3 DNA sequence: TGCGCCAGCAGCCAAGAAGGGAGGGAGCGGGCCATCTGGAATGAGCAGTTCTTC.

The rearrangement links TRBV6-2 or TRBV6-3 to TRBJ1-1; D gene uncertain. Germline V lookup: CDR1 MNHEY, CDR2 SVGEGT. The CDR3 loop spans 13 amino acids. The V and J ends lost 2 bases and 10 bases respectively, with 14 bases between them. In DNA, the CDR3 is TGTGCCAGCAGTTACCCTCAGTCGTTCGGAGCTTTCTTT. Translation gives CASSYPQSFGAFF.

The rearrangement uses TRBV19 and TRBJ2-7; 9 bases are shared with TRBD1. Germline trimming cut 7 bases from V and 3 bases from J; bases unmatched to any gene: 7. This CDR3 contains 14 residues. The germline CDR1 and CDR2 sequences are LNHDA and SQIVND (reference sequence). CDR3 amino acids: CASNLGQGDYEQYF. CDR3 sequence (DNA): TGTGCCAGTAACTTGGGACAGGGTGACTACGAGCAGTACTTC.

The chain carries TRBV6-2 or TRBV6-3 and TRBJ2-5; the match to TRBD2 covers 14 bases. The germline CDR1 and CDR2 sequences are MNHEY and SVGEGT. The V and J ends lost 4 bases and 2 bases, in that order; junction bases with no gene match: 9. This CDR3 spans 18 amino acids. The CDR3: CASSWPGLAGAEQETQYF. CDR3 DNA sequence: TGTGCCAGCAGTTGGCCGGGACTAGCGGGAGCCGAGCAAGAGACCCAGTACTTC.

The chain joins TRBV5-1 to TRBJ2-1; tentatively, D is TRBD1 (6 bases). There are 14 residues in the CDR3. CDR1 is SGHRS and CDR2 is YFSETQ in the germline V gene. V was clipped by 6 bases and J by 2 bases, with 12 bases between them. Here the CDR3 reads CASTWAGAYNEQFF. CDR3 coding DNA: TGCGCCAGCACATGGGCAGGGGCCTACAATGAGCAGTTCTTC.

The CDR3 loop reads CASSSGSYWDRENYGYTF. Written as DNA, the CDR3 is TGTGCCAGTAGTTCCGGGTCTTACTGGGACAGGGAAAACTATGGCTACACCTTC. The chain combines TRBV19 with TRBJ1-2, with 9 nucleotides matching TRBD1. Germline V gene sequence: CDR1 LNHDA, CDR2 SQIVND (reference sequence). V was pared by 5 bases and J by 2 bases, with 15 bases of the junction left unmatched. The CDR3 contains 18 residues.

This clone was picked up one time. The chain uses TRBV6-5 and TRBJ1-1, with a weak D call TRBD1 (5 bases). V lost 10 bases to trimming and J lost 5 bases, with 11 bases between them. Germline CDR1 MNHEY, CDR2 SVGAGI. This CDR3 is built from 11 residues. The DNA for the CDR3 is TGTGCCATCTTTTGGGGGACTGAAGCTTTCTTT. Translation: CAIFWGTEAFF.

The chain is built from TRBV29-1 and TRBJ1-2; TRBD1 aligns across 10 bases. The V and J ends lost 4 bases and 7 bases, in that order; junction bases with no gene match: 9. The CDR3 is 14 residues long. Germline V gene data show CDR1 as SQVTM and CDR2 as ANQGSEA. The CDR3 region has the DNA TGCAGCGTTGTTCGACAGGGGGCAGTGGGTGGCTACACCTTC. This codes for CSVVRQGAVGGYTF.

This sequence joins TRBV12-3 or TRBV12-4 and TRBJ1-2; perhaps TRBD1 as D (6 bases). The CDR3 consists of 13 residues. Trimming stripped 2 bases from V and 7 bases from J, with 11 bases between. In DNA form, the CDR3 reads TGTGCCAGCAGTTTACGGGGGCAGGGTGGCTACACCTTC. Translating gives CASSLRGQGGYTF.

The CDR3 DNA is TGTGCCAGCAGCCTTGGGAATTCACCCCTCCACTTT. Translated: CASSLGNSPLHF. The chain employs TRBV3-1 (or the pseudogene TRBV3-2) and TRBJ1-6; D unclear. CDR1 is LGHDT, CDR2 YNNKEL, per germline (reference sequence). Deletions cut 4 bases from V and 7 bases from J, with 5 bases between. The CDR3 consists of 12 residues.

The chain uses TRBV6-1 and TRBJ1-5; possibly TRBD1 for D (5 bases). With 2 bases removed from V and 6 bases from J, the gap between germline ends came to 20 bases. The CDR3 is made up of 17 amino acids. CDR1 is MNHNS, CDR2 SASEGT, per germline. The CDR3 nucleotides read TGTGCCAGCAGTGAATGGAGGACACTAACAACCGGTCAGCCCCAGCATTTT. It is translated as CASSEWRTLTTGQPQHF.

The V gene is TRBV25-1, the J gene TRBJ2-7, with 7 bases identical to TRBD1. From germline, CDR1 is MGHDK and CDR2 SYGVNS. V lost 3 bases, J lost 0 bases, and 11 bases stayed unmatched. CDR3 length equals 17 residues. Written as DNA, the CDR3 is TGTGCCAGCAGTGACCCAGCCGGGACAGAAAACTCCTACGAGCAGTACTTC. It translates to CASSDPAGTENSYEQYF.

This sequence joins TRBV7-2 and TRBJ2-3; 9 bases map to TRBD2. CDR3 length: 15 amino acids. J gave up 4 bases and V 6 bases, and 8 bases lay outside the gene matches. Germline V gene sequence: CDR1 SGHTA, CDR2 FQGNSA. This CDR3 is CASRKTSGHPDTQYF. For the CDR3, the DNA is TGTGCCAGCAGAAAGACTAGCGGACATCCAGATACGCAGTATTTT.

This clone was detected only once. The V and J genes are TRBV5-1 and TRBJ1-1, with D unclear. The CDR3 runs 16 residues. V dropped 0 bases and J dropped 1 base, with 13 bases sitting between them. From germline, CDR1 is SGHRS and CDR2 YFSETQ. The CDR3, as DNA: TGCGCCAGCAGCTTGGATGGGGTCTCCACGAACACTGAAGCTTTCTTT. Protein sequence: CASSLDGVSTNTEAFF. The full variable domain, in which reference TRBV5-1 and TRBJ1-1 provide the parts outside the CDR3, is KAGVTQTPRYLIKTRGQQVTLSCSPISGHRSVSWYQQTPGQGLQFLFEYFSETQRNKGNFPGRFSGRQFSNSRSEMNVSTLELGDSALYLCASSLDGVSTNTEAFFGQGTRLTVV.

The CDR3 nucleotides are TGTGCCAGCAGCCCAGAGGGGACAGTCGGCTACGAGCAGTACTTC. This translates into CASSPEGTVGYEQYF. The chain joins TRBV4-2 to TRBJ2-7; 7 bases are a match to TRBD1. The J segment lost 3 bases and the V segment lost 4 bases, leaving 9 bases of the junction unmatched. This CDR3 contains 15 residues. Per the germline V gene, CDR1 is LGHNA and CDR2 is YNFKEQ.

The sample holds one count of this clone. This rearrangement joins TRBV20-1 to TRBJ2-1, with D perhaps TRBD2 (7 bases). V was clipped by 3 bases and J by 0 bases, with 15 bases between them. Germline V lookup: CDR1 DFQATT, CDR2 SNEGSKA (reference sequence). The CDR3 sequence is 16 residues long. This CDR3 reads CSASPAGADSYNEQFF. The CDR3 region has the DNA TGCAGTGCTAGTCCCGCGGGGGCGGACTCCTACAATGAGCAGTTCTTC.

The chain is built from TRBV28 and TRBJ1-5, with TRBD1 identical over 8 bases. The CDR3 spans 14 residues. V lost 7 bases, J lost 2 bases, and 4 bases stayed unmatched. Germline CDR1 and CDR2: MDHEN and SYDVKM. The DNA for the CDR3 is TGTGCCAGCACCTTGACAGGGGGCAATCAGCCCCAGCATTTT. It specifies CASTLTGGNQPQHF.

This clone was seen only a few times. The chain has TRBV7-6 and TRBJ2-1, with TRBD2 matching 7 bases. With 2 bases clipped from V and 5 bases from J, the junction kept 9 bases outside the gene matches. The CDR3 loop spans 16 amino acids. Per germline, CDR1 SGHVS and CDR2 FNYEAQ. The DNA for the CDR3 is TGTGCCAGCAGCTTATCGGTGGGAGGGCCAAACAATGAGCAGTTCTTC. This translates into CASSLSVGGPNNEQFF.

The V gene is TRBV6-5, the J gene TRBJ2-4; no definite D call. Trimming left V 0 bases short and J 1 base short, with 7 bases between. The CDR3 runs to 15 residues. CDR1 and CDR2 from the germline V gene are MNHEY and SVGAGI. In DNA, the CDR3 is TGTGCCAGCAGTTACTCGTCTATTGCCAAAAACATTCAGTACTTC. Translating it yields CASSYSSIAKNIQYF.

The rearrangement uses TRBV29-1 and TRBJ1-2; unclear D gene. With 5 bases removed from V and 3 bases from J, the gap between germline ends came to 10 bases. This CDR3 is 12 amino acids long. Germline V CDR1 and CDR2: SQVTM, ANQGSEA. CDR3 nucleotide sequence: TGCAGCGTTCCAGCAGGCGACTATGGCTACACCTTC. Translating it yields CSVPAGDYGYTF.

The chain combines TRBV10-3 with TRBJ1-2; D gene uncertain. Germline loops: CDR1 ENHRY, CDR2 SYGVKD. The CDR3 spans 14 residues. Trimming shortened V by 2 bases and J by 8 bases, and 15 bases separated the two germline ends. CDR3 amino acids: CAISEELTQDGYTF. The DNA for the CDR3 is TGTGCCATCAGTGAGGAGCTGACGCAGGACGGCTACACCTTC.

The chain employs TRBV5-6 and TRBJ1-1, with D possibly matching TRBD1 (5 bases). Germline V lookup: CDR1 SGHDT, CDR2 YYEEEE. The V and J ends lost 2 bases and 11 bases respectively, with 13 bases between them. The CDR3 totals 12 residues. The chain's CDR3 is CASSFGAGLAFF. The CDR3 coding sequence is TGTGCCAGCAGCTTTGGGGCAGGGCTGGCTTTCTTT.

The chain is built from TRBV10-3 and TRBJ1-2, with D hard to call. V lost 3 bases and J lost 8, with 10 bases in between. Germline loops: CDR1 ENHRY, CDR2 SYGVKD. This CDR3 is 12 amino acids long. The CDR3 region has the DNA TGTGCCATCAGTGAACTGGGAGAGGGCTACACCTTC. It codes for CAISELGEGYTF.